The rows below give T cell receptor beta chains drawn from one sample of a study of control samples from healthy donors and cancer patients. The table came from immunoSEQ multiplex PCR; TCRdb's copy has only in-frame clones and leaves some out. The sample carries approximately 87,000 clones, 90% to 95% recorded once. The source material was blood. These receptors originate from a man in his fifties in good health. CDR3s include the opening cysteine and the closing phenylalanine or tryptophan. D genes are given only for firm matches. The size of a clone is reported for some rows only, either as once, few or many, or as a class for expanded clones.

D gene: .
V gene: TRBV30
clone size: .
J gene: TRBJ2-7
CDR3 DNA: TGTGCCTGGAGCCCCTCGGGGAACGAGCAGTACTTC
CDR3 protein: CAWSPSGNEQYF

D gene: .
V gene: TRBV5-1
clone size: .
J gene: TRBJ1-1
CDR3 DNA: TGCGCCAGCAGCTTGGGGGTGGGGCAGGGTAGTAGCACTGAAGCTTTCTTT
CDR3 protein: CASSLGVGQGSSTEAFF

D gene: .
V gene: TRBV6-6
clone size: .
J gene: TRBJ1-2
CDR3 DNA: TGTGCCAGCAGTTTGACTGGGGGCTACACCTTC
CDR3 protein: CASSLTGGYTF

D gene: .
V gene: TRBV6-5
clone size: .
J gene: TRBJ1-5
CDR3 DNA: TGTGCCAGCAGCGCCCGGGTTAGCAATCAGCCCCAGCATTTT
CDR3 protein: CASSARVSNQPQHF

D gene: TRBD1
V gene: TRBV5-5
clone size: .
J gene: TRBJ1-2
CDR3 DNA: TGTGCCAGCAGCCTCAGGGGGGACTGGGCCTATGGCTACACCTTC
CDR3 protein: CASSLRGDWAYGYTF

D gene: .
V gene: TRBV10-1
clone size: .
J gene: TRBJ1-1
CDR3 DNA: TGCGCCAGCAGTGAGTACCGATCCACTGAAGCTTTCTTT
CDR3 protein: CASSEYRSTEAFF

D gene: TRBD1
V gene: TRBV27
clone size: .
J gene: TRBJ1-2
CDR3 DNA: TGTGCCAGCAGTTTAACGTCCGGGACAGCGCACTATGGCTACACCTTC
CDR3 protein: CASSLTSGTAHYGYTF

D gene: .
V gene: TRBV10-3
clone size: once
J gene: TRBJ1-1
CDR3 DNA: TGTGCCACAAATGCTGGGACGGATGAAGCTTTCTTT
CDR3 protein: CATNAGTDEAFF

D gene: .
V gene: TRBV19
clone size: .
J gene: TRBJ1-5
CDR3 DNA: TGTGCCAGTAGTATAGGGAACGTCAATCAGCCCCAGCATTTT
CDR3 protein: CASSIGNVNQPQHF

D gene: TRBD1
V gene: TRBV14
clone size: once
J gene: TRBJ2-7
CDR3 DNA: TGTGCCAGAGAAAACCCGGGACAGCGTTACTACGAGCAGTACTTC
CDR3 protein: CARENPGQRYYEQYF

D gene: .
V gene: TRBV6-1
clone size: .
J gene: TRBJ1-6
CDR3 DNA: TGTGCCAGCAGTGAAGCGCTTAGTCCGAGATCACCCCTCCACTTT
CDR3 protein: CASSEALSPRSPLHF

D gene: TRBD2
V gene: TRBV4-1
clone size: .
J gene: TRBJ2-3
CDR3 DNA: TGCGCCAGCAGCCAAGTCCAGCGGGGGAGCACAGATACGCAGTATTTT
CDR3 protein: CASSQVQRGSTDTQYF

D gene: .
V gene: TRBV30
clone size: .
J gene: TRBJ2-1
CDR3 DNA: TGTGCCTGGAGTTTAGCCAACAATGAGCAGTTCTTC
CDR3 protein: CAWSLANNEQFF

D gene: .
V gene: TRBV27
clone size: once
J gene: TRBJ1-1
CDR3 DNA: TGTGCCAGCAGTTTACAGTTGAACACTGAAGCTTTCTTT
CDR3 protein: CASSLQLNTEAFF

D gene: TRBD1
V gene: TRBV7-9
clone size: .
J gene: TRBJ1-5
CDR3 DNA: TGTGCCAGCAGCTTCTTCGGGACAGGGGGCGATCAGCCCCAGCATTTT
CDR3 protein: CASSFFGTGGDQPQHF

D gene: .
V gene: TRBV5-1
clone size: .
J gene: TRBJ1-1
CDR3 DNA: TGCGCCAGCACCTCGGAGGCGGCCCAAGGGTTCTCTGAAGCTTTCTTT
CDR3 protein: CASTSEAAQGFSEAFF

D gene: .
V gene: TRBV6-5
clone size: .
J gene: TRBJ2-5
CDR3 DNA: TGTGCCAGCAGCCATGGGGGGCCGATGGAGACCCAGTACTTC
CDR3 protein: CASSHGGPMETQYF